Below, 10 T cell receptor beta chains from the same sample are listed, as sequenced in a study of CD8+CD57+ T cells in acquired aplastic anemia. Genomic DNA provided the template from which TCR beta VDJ and CDR3 profiles were obtained. From the reads, TCRdb called clonotypes with MiXCR, one entry per CDR3 protein. The sample has 100,000 to 150,000 distinct CDR3 sequences; less than 45% are singletons. Material for sequencing was sorted CD4+, CD8+, or CD8+CD57+ T cells (not recorded which) from PBMCs. The receptors were gathered from a human donor in good health, serving as a control.

This clonotype is medium-sized in the sample. V is TRBV10-3 and J is TRBJ1-2; D is unclear. The CDR3 runs 15 residues. Per the germline V gene, CDR1 is ENHRY and CDR2 is SYGVKD. Trimming left V 0 bases short and J 8 bases short, with 16 bases between. The CDR3 protein is CAISESDWGIWGYTF. CDR3 nucleotide sequence: TGTGCCATCAGTGAGTCGGATTGGGGTATTTGGGGCTACACCTTC.

This clonotype was detected many times. V usage is TRBV11-2 and J usage is TRBJ2-7; D ambiguous. V was shortened by 4 bases and J by 2 bases, with 12 bases between the two germline ends. This CDR3 region has 14 residues. Germline lookup yields CDR1 SGHAT and CDR2 FQNNGV. The CDR3 sequence is CASSYLFGPYEQYF. CDR3 bases: TGTGCCAGCAGCTACCTTTTCGGGCCCTACGAGCAGTACTTC.

Many counts were recorded for this clonotype. The chain couples TRBV6-1 to TRBJ1-1, with D possibly being TRBD1 (5 bases). This CDR3 spans 15 amino acids. Deletions cut 7 bases from V and 1 base from J, with 16 bases between. The germline V gene encodes CDR1 MNHNS and CDR2 SASEGT. CDR3 loop: CASNKADIQNTEAFF. CDR3 nucleotide sequence: TGTGCCAGCAACAAGGCGGACATCCAGAACACTGAAGCTTTCTTT.

This clonotype was found many times. The rearrangement uses TRBV5-1 and TRBJ2-3; tentatively, D is TRBD1 or TRBD2 (5 bases each). The CDR3 spans 18 residues. The V gene lost 6 bases and the J gene lost 0 bases, with 23 bases spanning the gap. Germline assignment: CDR1 SGHRS and CDR2 YFSETQ. Here the CDR3 DNA reads TGCGCCAGCACCTCCCTGCCGCGAGGGACGACTAGCACAGATACGCAGTATTTT. It yields the protein CASTSLPRGTTSTDTQYF.

This clonotype was detected many times. The J gene is TRBJ1-3, the V gene TRBV20-1, with 7 positions matching TRBD1. V was clipped by 6 bases and J by 4 bases; unmatched bases: 12. Germline V gene sequence: CDR1 DFQATT, CDR2 SNEGSKA (reference sequence). This CDR3 is built from 15 residues. CDR3: CSAGPDREAGNTIYF. The CDR3 coding sequence is TGCAGTGCCGGCCCAGACAGGGAGGCAGGAAACACCATATATTTT.

In its sample, this clonotype was seen many times. The rearrangement links TRBV2 to TRBJ2-7; 7 bases align to TRBD1. V shed 4 bases, J shed 7 bases, and the junction held 10 bases outside the gene matches. This CDR3 contains 14 residues. Germline CDR1 SNHLY, CDR2 FYNNEI. CDR3 sequence reads: CASSVKGAVVEQYF. The CDR3 DNA follows: TGTGCCAGCAGTGTGAAGGGGGCGGTTGTTGAGCAGTACTTC.

This clonotype was observed many times. The chain uses TRBV24-1 and TRBJ2-3, with D hard to call. The CDR3 contains 13 residues. Germline V CDR1 and CDR2: KGHDR, SFDVKD. V gave up 6 bases and J gave up 2 bases, with 8 bases separating them. The CDR3: CATSPEFTDTQYF. The CDR3 coding sequence is TGTGCCACCAGTCCAGAGTTCACAGATACGCAGTATTTT.

This clonotype was found a few times. This may come from a read error, since a much larger clone is one base off. The rearrangement joins TRBV10-3 to TRBJ2-7; 9 nucleotides line up with TRBD2. The CDR3 totals 15 residues. Germline V gives CDR1 ENHRY, CDR2 SYGVKD. CDR3 protein: CASSLETSGPYGQYF. CDR3 bases: TGTGCCAGCAGTTTGGAGACTAGCGGCCCATACGGGCAGTACTTC.

This clonotype occurred many times. This sequence joins TRBV2 and TRBJ1-2; the D gene is possibly TRBD1 (6 bases). V was clipped by 8 bases and J by 6 bases, with 16 bases between them. The CDR3 length is 13 residues. The germline gives CDR1 SNHLY, CDR2 FYNNEI. The CDR3 reads CASGVGPGDGYTF. The DNA of the CDR3 is TGTGCCAGCGGCGTCGGGCCAGGGGATGGCTACACCTTC.

This clonotype was found many times. V is TRBV12-3 or TRBV12-4 and J is TRBJ1-5, with D possibly matching TRBD1 (6 bases). Between the trimmed V and J ends, which lost 6 bases and 5 bases, there was a span of 20 bases. CDR3 length equals 16 residues. CDR3 in amino acids: CASSRGDSRGDQPQHF. CDR3 DNA: TGTGCCAGCAGCAGGGGAGACAGTCGTGGGGATCAGCCCCAGCATTTT.